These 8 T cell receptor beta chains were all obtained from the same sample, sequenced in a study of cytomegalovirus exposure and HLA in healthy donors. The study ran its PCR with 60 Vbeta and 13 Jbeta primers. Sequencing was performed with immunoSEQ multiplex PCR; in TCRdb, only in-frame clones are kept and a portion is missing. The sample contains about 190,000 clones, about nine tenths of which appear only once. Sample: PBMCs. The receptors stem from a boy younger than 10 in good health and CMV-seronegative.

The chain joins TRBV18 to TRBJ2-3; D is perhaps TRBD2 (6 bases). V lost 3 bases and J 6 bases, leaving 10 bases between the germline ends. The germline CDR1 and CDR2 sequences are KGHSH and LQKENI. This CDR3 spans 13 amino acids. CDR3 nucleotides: TGTGCCAGCTCACCGAACGCGGGGGATACGCAGTATTTT. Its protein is CASSPNAGDTQYF.

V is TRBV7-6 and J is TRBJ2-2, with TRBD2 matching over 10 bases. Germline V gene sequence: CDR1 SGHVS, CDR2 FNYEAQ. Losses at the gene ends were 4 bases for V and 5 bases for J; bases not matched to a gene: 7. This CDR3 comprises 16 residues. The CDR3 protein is CASSSRLAGGTGELFF. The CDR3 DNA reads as TGTGCCAGCAGCTCTCGACTAGCGGGCGGGACCGGGGAGCTGTTTTTT.

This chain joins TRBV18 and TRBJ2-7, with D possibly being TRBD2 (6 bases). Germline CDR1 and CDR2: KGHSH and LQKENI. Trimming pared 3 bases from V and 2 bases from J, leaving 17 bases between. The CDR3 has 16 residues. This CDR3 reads CASSPGTSPFAYEQYF. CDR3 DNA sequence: TGTGCCAGCTCACCGGGGACTTCACCCTTTGCCTACGAGCAGTACTTC. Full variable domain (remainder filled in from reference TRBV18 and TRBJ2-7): NAGVMQNPRHLVRRRGQEARLRCSPMKGHSHVYWYRQLPEEGLKFMVYLQKENIIDESGMPKERFSAEFPKEGPSILRIQQVVRGDSAAYFCASSPGTSPFAYEQYFGPGTRLTVT.

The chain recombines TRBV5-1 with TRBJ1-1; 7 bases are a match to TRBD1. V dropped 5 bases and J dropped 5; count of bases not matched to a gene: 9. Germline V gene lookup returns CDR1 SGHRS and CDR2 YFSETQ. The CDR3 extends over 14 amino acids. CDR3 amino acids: CASRTQGRETEAFF. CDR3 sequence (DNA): TGCGCCAGCAGAACACAGGGGCGGGAAACTGAAGCTTTCTTT.

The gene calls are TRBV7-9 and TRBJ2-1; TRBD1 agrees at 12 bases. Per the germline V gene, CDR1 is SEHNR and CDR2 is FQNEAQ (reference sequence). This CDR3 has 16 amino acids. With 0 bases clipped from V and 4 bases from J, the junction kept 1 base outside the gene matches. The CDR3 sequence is CASSLAGQGAYNEQFF. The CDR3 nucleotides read TGTGCCAGCAGCTTAGCGGGACAGGGGGCATACAATGAGCAGTTCTTC.

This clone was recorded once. CDR3 sequence reads: CASSETGVESATQYF. The CDR3, as DNA: TGTGCCAGCAGCGAAACAGGGGTGGAGAGTGCGACCCAGTACTTC. The chain links TRBV11-2 to TRBJ2-5, with 7 bases that match TRBD1. Germline trimming cut 5 bases from V and 7 bases from J; bases unmatched to any gene: 13. This CDR3 has 15 residues. CDR1 is SGHAT and CDR2 is FQNNGV in the germline V gene.

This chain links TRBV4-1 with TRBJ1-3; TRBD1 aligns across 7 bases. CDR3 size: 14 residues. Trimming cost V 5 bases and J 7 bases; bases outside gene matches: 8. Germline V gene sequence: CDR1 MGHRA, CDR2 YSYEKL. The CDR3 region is CASSVTGVGNTIYF. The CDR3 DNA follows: TGCGCCAGCAGCGTCACAGGGGTTGGGAACACCATATATTTT.

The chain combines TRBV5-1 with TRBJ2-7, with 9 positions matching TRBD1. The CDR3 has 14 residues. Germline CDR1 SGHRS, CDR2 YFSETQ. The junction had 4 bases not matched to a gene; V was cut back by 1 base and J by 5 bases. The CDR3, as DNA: TGCGCCAGCAGCTTGCTACGACAGGGGGACGAGCAGTACTTC. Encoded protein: CASSLLRQGDEQYF.